This T cell receptor beta chain was retrieved from a study of Ad26.COV2.S vaccination and SARS-CoV-2 variants. The protocol was immunoSEQ multiplex PCR, while the TCRdb copy is restricted to in-frame clones and leaves out a portion. Altogether 300,000 to 400,000 clones are present, 80% to 90% being singletons, with the ten largest covering 3.3%. CDR1 and CDR2 (germline): MNHEY, SVGEGT. The length of the CDR3 is 16 residues. Between the trimmed V and J ends, which lost 0 bases and 1 base, there was a span of 12 bases. The sample's treatment: around 19 received Ad26.COV2.S at low or high dose, single or two shots; 5 received placebo; per-sample allocation not given. Sampling took place 63 days after the first vaccine or placebo injection.

Sequenced material: peripheral blood, taken in a trial of Ad26.COV2.S vaccine versus placebo. This TCR derives from a person between 18 and 60 years old who received the Ad26.COV2.S COVID-19 vaccine or a placebo. The V call is TRBV6-2 or TRBV6-3, the J call TRBJ1-1, with D possibly TRBD1 on 5 matching bases. The CDR3 sequence is CASSYSSGTGNTEAFF. The CDR3 coding sequence is TGTGCCAGCAGTTACTCATCCGGGACGGGGAACACTGAAGCTTTCTTT.